The clone carrying this T cell receptor (beta chain) was counted a single time. Its antigen remains unidentified. This entry belongs to a study of blood T cells in healthy people across ages. The V gene's germline CDR1 is DFQATT and CDR2 SNEGSKA (reference sequence). This CDR3 has 15 amino acids. Study-wide findings and caveats: Donor CMV infection status was unknown, possibly confounding age-related changes in expanded clonotypes.

A J-beta primer mix and a sample-barcoded 5' primer were used in a second PCR of roughly 7 to 12 cycles. From each sample, at least 2.5 million paired-end reads containing CDR3 were obtained. TCRdb passed the 5' RACE reads through MiXCR, listing each CDR3 protein once. The repertoire consists of 850,000 to 1,300,000 distinct CDR3 sequences, with 35% to 50% occurring once and the leading ten covering approximately 17%. Source material: blood. The clonotype was recovered from a woman between 55 and 75 years old in good health. The chain combines TRBV20-1 with TRBJ2-1; TRBD2 matches 8 bases. The J call may be in error: the DNA end matches TRBJ2-7 better. CDR3 DNA sequence: TGCAGTGCCGAAGATCCTAGCGGGTCCTACAATGAGCAGTACTTC. This translates into CSAEDPSGSYNEQYF.